The next 27 T cell receptor beta chains were all read from a single sample in a study of spatial heterogeneity in lung cancer. These receptors' targets are unknown. From the 5' RACE reads, TCRdb called clonotypes with MiXCR, one entry per CDR3 protein. The sample contains about 10,000 distinct CDR3 sequences, around 7.3% of which appear only once. Points from the study as a whole: How many expanded intratumoral alpha and beta TCRs were present tracked the tumor mutation count, which was a count of nonsynonymous mutations.

Time point defined: sample taken at primary tumor resection. Material: lung tumor tissue, obtained at surgery. All receptors derive from a male donor with early-stage non-small cell lung cancer.

There are many counts of this clonotype. CDR3 in amino acids: CASSQDRTTPTGEQYF. Written as DNA, the CDR3 is TGCGCCAGCAGCCAAGACCGGACAACCCCGACAGGGGAGCAGTACTTC. The rearrangement links TRBV4-3 to TRBJ2-7, with TRBD1 matching over 7 bases. Germline V gene sequence: CDR1 LGHNA, CDR2 YSLEER. The CDR3 length is 16 residues. Germline trimming cut 0 bases from V and 7 bases from J; bases unmatched to any gene: 12.

The V and J genes are TRBV9 and TRBJ2-1; no reliable D call. This CDR3 region has 13 residues. Germline assignment: CDR1 SGDLS and CDR2 YYNGEE. V lost 4 bases, J lost 2 bases, and 7 bases lay in between. CDR3 in amino acids: CASSTDAYNEQFF. CDR3 nucleotide sequence: TGTGCCAGCAGCACGGACGCCTACAATGAGCAGTTCTTC. Looking up the rest from reference TRBV9 and TRBJ2-1 gives the full variable domain: DSGVTQTPKHLITATGQRVTLRCSPRSGDLSVYWYQQSLDQGLQFLIQYYNGEERAKGNILERFSAQQFPDLHSELNLSSLELGDSALYFCASSTDAYNEQFFGPGTRLTVL.

This clonotype was seen repeatedly, ten times or more. This rearrangement joins TRBV7-9 to TRBJ2-3, with 9 bases that match TRBD1. There are 15 residues in the CDR3. V shed 3 bases and J 4 bases; nucleotides not matched to a gene: 5. CDR1 and CDR2 (germline): SEHNR, FQNEAQ (reference sequence). The CDR3 DNA is TGTGCCAGCAGCTTGACAGGGGGAGATGCAGATACGCAGTATTTT. This codes for CASSLTGGDADTQYF.

Many counts were recorded for this clonotype. The CDR3 DNA reads TGTGCCAGCAGTGGTCAGGGGAATTCACCCCTCCACTTT. It is translated as CASSGQGNSPLHF. The chain carries TRBV7-3 and TRBJ1-6, with D possibly being TRBD1 (6 bases). CDR1 and CDR2 from the germline V gene are SGHTA and FQGTGA. V was trimmed by 6 bases and J by 7 bases, leaving 10 bases between them. This CDR3 is built from 13 residues.

This clonotype occurred many times. The chain employs TRBV29-1 and TRBJ2-5, with D possibly being TRBD2 (6 bases). Per germline, CDR1 SQVTM and CDR2 ANQGSEA. V dropped 5 bases and J dropped 5 bases, with 12 bases sitting between them. The CDR3 is 12 residues long. CDR3 sequence (DNA): TGCAGCGTTTGGAGGGCGGGTGAGACCCAGTACTTC. Translation gives CSVWRAGETQYF.

This clonotype is categorized as medium-sized. The CDR3 protein is CSVGIRGETQYF. CDR3 nucleotides: TGCAGCGTTGGTATCAGGGGGGAGACCCAGTACTTC. J is TRBJ2-5 and V is TRBV29-1, with 7 bases matching TRBD1. The CDR3 runs to 12 residues. Per germline, CDR1 SQVTM and CDR2 ANQGSEA. With 4 bases clipped from V and 5 bases from J, the junction kept 4 bases outside the gene matches.

This clonotype has just a few counts. The chain employs TRBV18 and TRBJ2-1; the D gene is possibly TRBD1 (5 bases). CDR1 and CDR2 (germline): KGHSH, LQKENI. With 1 base removed from V and 1 base from J, the gap between germline ends came to 14 bases. The CDR3 runs to 17 residues. The CDR3 nucleotides read TGTGCCAGCTCACCACTCAGGGTTGGCTTATCCTACAATGAGCAGTTCTTC. It codes for CASSPLRVGLSYNEQFF.

In this sample, this clonotype is medium-sized. The chain links TRBV5-1 to TRBJ2-7; D is possibly TRBD2 (5 bases). The CDR3 contains 14 residues. V lost 4 bases and J lost 1, with 12 bases in between. Germline V gene sequence: CDR1 SGHRS, CDR2 YFSETQ. The CDR3 DNA sequence: TGCGCCAGCAGCCCCTCTCGGGGTTCCTACGAGCAGTACTTC. Its protein product is CASSPSRGSYEQYF.

This clonotype was recorded many times. Germline and junction disagree at one end, which may indicate a read error. The chain uses TRBV4-3 and TRBJ2-2; D is perhaps TRBD1 or TRBD2 (5 bases each). CDR1 and CDR2 from the germline V gene are LGHNA and YSLEER. The CDR3 runs to 15 residues. CDR3 in amino acids: CASSRLREGTGDLFF. CDR3 coding DNA: TGCGCCAGCAGCCGTCTGAGGGAAGGAACCGGGGACCTGTTTTTT.

This clonotype is classed as medium-sized. The V gene is TRBV10-3, the J gene TRBJ1-2, with TRBD1 matching 7 bases. The CDR3 covers 13 residues. Germline values: CDR1 ENHRY, CDR2 SYGVKD. The J segment lost 7 bases and the V segment lost 5 bases, leaving 7 bases of the junction unmatched. The CDR3 loop is CAISPDRAFGYTF. Here the CDR3 DNA reads TGTGCCATCAGTCCTGACAGGGCCTTTGGCTACACCTTC.

This clonotype came up a few times. The chain uses TRBV2 and TRBJ1-5; possible D gene TRBD1, 6 bases. V was trimmed by 1 base and J by 2 bases, leaving 12 bases between them. The CDR3 is 16 residues long. Looked up from germline, CDR1 is SNHLY and CDR2 is FYNNEI. The CDR3 reads CASSEGLGGRNQPQHF. In nucleotides, the CDR3 is TGTGCCAGCAGTGAAGGGTTGGGGGGGCGCAATCAGCCCCAGCATTTT.

The table lists this clonotype with many counts. The gene calls are TRBV4-3 and TRBJ2-3, with 9 positions matching TRBD2. Germline CDR1 is LGHNA and CDR2 is YSLEER. This CDR3 has 16 residues. Trimming cost V 1 base and J 4 bases; bases outside gene matches: 6. CDR3 sequence reads: CASSQGGGGAPDTQYF. For the CDR3, the DNA is TGCGCCAGCAGCCAAGGGGGCGGGGGGGCCCCAGATACGCAGTATTTT.

By share of the sample, this clonotype is medium-sized (0.01 to 0.1%). This rearrangement joins TRBV5-1 to TRBJ2-3, with TRBD1 identical over 8 bases. V trimming: 3 bases; J trimming: 2 bases; junction bases outside the gene matches: 5. The CDR3 has 15 residues. Per the germline V gene, CDR1 is SGHRS and CDR2 is YFSETQ. CDR3 amino acids: CASSSRDRTTDTQYF. CDR3 nucleotide sequence: TGCGCCAGCAGCTCGCGGGACAGGACCACAGATACGCAGTATTTT.

This clonotype occurred many times. The CDR3 here is CASSPRREGTDTQYF. The CDR3 coding sequence is TGTGCCAGCAGTCCGAGGCGGGAGGGCACAGATACGCAGTATTTT. The chain uses TRBV6-8 and TRBJ2-3; the match to TRBD2 covers 8 bases. Trimming at V came to 5 bases and at J to 1 base, leaving 5 bases not matched to a gene. Per germline, CDR1 MNHGY and CDR2 SAAAGT. The CDR3 spans 15 residues.

This clonotype came up many times. V and J are TRBV28 and TRBJ2-7, with TRBD1 matching 8 bases. The ends lost 7 bases at V and 2 bases at J; junction bases unmatched: 10. This CDR3 is 15 amino acids long. In germline, CDR1 is MDHEN, CDR2 SYDVKM. CDR3 DNA sequence: TGTGCCAGCACACCCCCCGGGACAGGTACCTACGAGCAGTACTTC. Protein product: CASTPPGTGTYEQYF. The full variable domain, in which reference TRBV28 and TRBJ2-7 provide the parts outside the CDR3, is DVKVTQSSRYLVKRTGEKVFLECVQDMDHENMFWYRQDPGLGLRLIYFSYDVKMKEKGDIPEGYSVSREKKERFSLILESASTNQTSMYLCASTPPGTGTYEQYFGPGTRLTVT.

This sequence joins TRBV28 and TRBJ1-4, with 7 bases aligning to TRBD1. V lost 1 base, J lost 7 bases, and 3 bases stayed unmatched. CDR3 length: 14 residues. Germline CDR1 MDHEN, CDR2 SYDVKM. The CDR3 sequence: CASSLLQGIEKLFF. The CDR3 region has the DNA TGTGCCAGCAGTTTATTACAGGGGATTGAAAAACTGTTTTTT.

To note about this clonotype: Given a much more abundant clone one base away, this may be a read error. The V gene is TRBV6-2 or TRBV6-3, the J gene TRBJ1-6; D gene uncertain. CDR1 MNHEY and CDR2 SVGEGT come from the germline V gene. The CDR3 covers 13 residues. Deletions cut 8 bases from V and 10 bases from J, with 15 bases between. The CDR3 loop is CASQAWSFSPLHF. The CDR3 DNA sequence: TGTGCCAGCCAGGCGTGGAGTTTCTCACCCCTCCACTTT.

This clonotype was found a few times. The CDR3 DNA sequence: TGCGCCAGCAGCTTGGACGGAGTCAATGAGCAGTTCTTC. This translates into CASSLDGVNEQFF. The V gene is TRBV5-1, the J gene TRBJ2-1, with unresolved D. Deletions cut 0 bases from V and 6 bases from J, with 7 bases between. The CDR3 is 13 residues long. The germline V gene encodes CDR1 SGHRS and CDR2 YFSETQ.

This clonotype was seen a single time. This chain joins TRBV5-1 and TRBJ2-2, with a weak D call TRBD2 (6 bases). V shed 0 bases and J shed 0 bases, with 9 bases lying between them. CDR3 length: 16 amino acids. Germline CDR1 reads SGHRS; CDR2 reads YFSETQ. CDR3 bases: TGCGCCAGCAGCTTGGTGGGGACTTCGAACACCGGGGAGCTGTTTTTT. Protein sequence: CASSLVGTSNTGELFF. Complete variable domain (other parts from reference TRBV5-1 and TRBJ2-2): KAGVTQTPRYLIKTRGQQVTLSCSPISGHRSVSWYQQTPGQGLQFLFEYFSETQRNKGNFPGRFSGRQFSNSRSEMNVSTLELGDSALYLCASSLVGTSNTGELFFGEGSRLTVL.

This clonotype is termed medium-sized (0.01 to 0.1%). The CDR3 loop is CASSSKDTQYF. As DNA, the CDR3 is TGTGCCAGCAGCTCGAAGGATACGCAGTATTTT. The genes are TRBV7-2 and TRBJ2-3; unclear D gene. V lost 4 bases to trimming and J lost 6 bases, with 5 bases between them. Germline CDR1 SGHTA, CDR2 FQGNSA. The CDR3 is 11 residues long.

This clonotype was observed at least ten times. The chain uses TRBV18 and TRBJ1-1, with TRBD1 as a possible D gene (5 bases). Germline CDR1 KGHSH, CDR2 LQKENI. This CDR3 is built from 14 residues. Trimming removed 2 bases at V and 3 bases at J, with 10 bases between. CDR3 DNA: TGTGCCAGCTCACCAGGGGGTATGGACACTGAAGCTTTCTTT. Protein product: CASSPGGMDTEAFF.

At least ten counts were recorded for this clonotype. The V and J genes are TRBV6-2 or TRBV6-3 and TRBJ1-6, with a possible D match to TRBD1 (5 bases). The V and J ends lost 0 bases and 9 bases respectively, with 12 bases between them. In germline, CDR1 is MNHEY, CDR2 SVGEGT. The CDR3 runs 15 residues. The CDR3 nucleotides read TGTGCCAGCAGTTACTCGGCAGGGAGGACTTCACCCCTCCACTTT. Protein product: CASSYSAGRTSPLHF.

V and J are TRBV29-1 and TRBJ2-1, with D hard to call. V lost 3 bases to trimming and J lost 7 bases, with 13 bases between them. The CDR3 is made up of 13 amino acids. CDR1 SQVTM and CDR2 ANQGSEA come from the germline V gene. The CDR3 loop is CSVEDPLINEQFF. The CDR3 DNA sequence: TGCAGCGTTGAGGACCCCTTGATTAATGAGCAGTTCTTC.

This clonotype was detected ten times or more. The rearrangement links TRBV19 to TRBJ2-3; TRBD1 matches at 11 bases. This CDR3 is 15 amino acids long. V lost 6 bases to trimming and J lost 4 bases; unmatched junction nucleotides: 6. CDR1 and CDR2 (germline): LNHDA, SQIVND (reference sequence). Here the CDR3 DNA reads TGTGCCAGTAGACCCGGGACAGGGGGTTCAGATACGCAGTATTTT. The encoded protein is CASRPGTGGSDTQYF.

The table lists this clonotype with a few counts. The chain uses TRBV24-1 and TRBJ1-4, with TRBD1 identical over 9 bases. CDR1 is KGHDR and CDR2 is SFDVKD in the germline V gene. J was trimmed by 7 bases and V by 2 bases; bases with no gene match: 4. The length of the CDR3 is 15 residues. The CDR3 region has the DNA TGTGCCACCAGTGATTATACAGGGGGCGGTGAAAAACTGTTTTTT. Amino acids: CATSDYTGGGEKLFF.

The chain employs TRBV20-1 and TRBJ2-1; D possibly corresponds to TRBD2 (7 bases). The CDR3 runs 13 residues. Looked up from germline, CDR1 is DFQATT and CDR2 is SNEGSKA (reference sequence). The V gene lost 5 bases and the J gene lost 7 bases, with 15 bases spanning the gap. CDR3 protein: CSAPKQGGNEQFF. The DNA for the CDR3 is TGCAGTGCTCCTAAACAGGGAGGGAATGAGCAGTTCTTC.

This clonotype was recorded at least ten times. The genes are TRBV28 and TRBJ1-1, with D perhaps TRBD1 (6 bases). The CDR3 covers 14 residues. In germline, CDR1 is MDHEN, CDR2 SYDVKM. With 3 bases removed from V and 0 bases from J, the gap between germline ends came to 8 bases. CDR3: CASSLGGMNTEAFF. The CDR3, as DNA: TGTGCCAGCAGTTTGGGGGGCATGAACACTGAAGCTTTCTTT.